The rows below give T cell receptor beta chains drawn from one sample of a study of tumor-infiltrating lymphocytes in primary liver carcinoma. MiXCR, run by TCRdb on the multiplex PCR reads, gives a single entry per CDR3 protein. In the table there are 150,000 to 200,000 distinct CDR3 sequences, around 60% of which are singletons. Sequencing was carried out using peripheral blood. Receptors were obtained from a man in his forties with primary liver carcinoma and hepatitis B virus infection. Each CDR3 is given with its conserved first and last residue. Fields, in order: CDR3 DNA, CDR3 protein, J gene, V gene, clone size, D gene. A D gene is named only where the DNA matches it firmly. The size field is filled for only some rows; it gives once, few, many or a size class.

TGCAGCGTTGACGAAGATACGCAGTATTTT CSVDEDTQYF TRBJ2-3 TRBV29-1 many NA
TGTGCCAGCAGTTACGTCCAGCCCTCTCAGAAAGAACTGTTTTTT CASSYVQPSQKELFF TRBJ1-4 TRBV6-6 NA NA
TGTGCCAGCAGTGCCTCCGGAACTAGCGGGAGGAACACCGGGGAGCTGTTCTTT CASSASGTSGRNTGELFF TRBJ2-2 TRBV6-5 NA TRBD2
TGCAGCGTTGAGGCAGATACGCAGTATTTT CSVEADTQYF TRBJ2-3 TRBV29-1 many NA
TGTGCCAGCAGTTTAGCGCTCTCTAACTATGGCTACACCTTC CASSLALSNYGYTF TRBJ1-2 TRBV28 few NA
TGTGCCAGCAGCCGAGTGGGGCAGCCCCAGCATTTT CASSRVGQPQHF TRBJ1-5 TRBV6-6 many NA
TGCAGCGTTCAGGGGGCGAACACCGGGGAGCTGTTTTTT CSVQGANTGELFF TRBJ2-2 TRBV29-1 few TRBD1
TGTGCCATCAATCCTGACAACACCGGGGAGCTGTTTTTT CAINPDNTGELFF TRBJ2-2 TRBV10-3 few NA
TGTGTCACCGAAGGTACCGGGGAGCTGTTTTTT CVTEGTGELFF TRBJ2-2 TRBV12-3/TRBV12-4 NA NA
TGCAGCCAGAGAGGTGGGGGTATCACAGATACGCAGTATTTT CSQRGGGITDTQYF TRBJ2-3 TRBV29-1 once NA
TGTGCCAGCAGATATACAGTCGCCAGCACAGATACGCAGTATTTT CASRYTVASTDTQYF TRBJ2-3 TRBV12-3/TRBV12-4 few NA
TGTGCCACCAGTGATCCACGGCAGGGATCAGATACGCAGTATTTT CATSDPRQGSDTQYF TRBJ2-3 TRBV24-1 many NA
TGCGCCAGCAGTGAGGGAGGGGCCGGGGGCAATGAGCAGTTCTTC CASSEGGAGGNEQFF TRBJ2-1 TRBV10-1 NA NA
TGTGCCAGTAGCTTAAATTTGGACAAGGGGACGGAAACAGATACGCAGTATTTT CASSLNLDKGTETDTQYF TRBJ2-3 TRBV11-2 once NA
TGTACCAGTACTCTCGGGGGGGCGGATGAGCAGTTCTTC CTSTLGGADEQFF TRBJ2-1 TRBV11-1 NA TRBD2
TGTGCCAGCAGCCTACCTGGACTAGCGGGAAACACCGGGGAGCTGTTTTTT CASSLPGLAGNTGELFF TRBJ2-2 TRBV11-3 many TRBD2
TGCAGCGTTGAAGATCAAACTAGCGGGGGAAGAACAGATACGCAGTATTTT CSVEDQTSGGRTDTQYF TRBJ2-3 TRBV29-1 NA TRBD2
TGTCCCAGCAGCTGGACAGGGCAGACTGAAGCTTTCTTT CPSSWTGQTEAFF TRBJ1-1 TRBV5-4 NA TRBD1
TGTGCCAGCAGGGGACAGGGGGTGGGCTACGAGCAGTACTTC CASRGQGVGYEQYF TRBJ2-7 TRBV6-5 few TRBD1
NA CASSPPPRGDRHQNTEAFFEAFF TRBJ1-1 TRBV21-1 NA NA
TGTGCCTGGAGTTCGGGGACCTACGAGCAGTACTTC CAWSSGTYEQYF TRBJ2-7 TRBV30 NA NA
TGTGCCAGCAGCTCGAGACCCGGCCTAAGCACAGATACGCTGTATTTT CASSSRPGLSTDTLYF TRBJ2-3 TRBV7-8 NA NA
TGTGCCAGCAGCCCCCGGGACAGCCCCTTCTACGAGCAGTACTTC CASSPRDSPFYEQYF TRBJ2-7 TRBV7-9 NA TRBD1
TGCAGCGTTGATGTAAACCGGGCTGGACAGGGATTGGGCGGCTACACCTTC CSVDVNRAGQGLGGYTF TRBJ1-2 TRBV29-1 few TRBD1
TGCAGCATTGGGACAGGGTTTCGTGAAAAACTGTTTTTT CSIGTGFREKLFF TRBJ1-4 TRBV29-1 NA TRBD1
TGCGCCAGCAGCCAAGGAAAGTGGGAGTCCAACGAGCAGTACTTC CASSQGKWESNEQYF TRBJ2-7 TRBV4-1 NA NA
TGTGCCAGCAGCCGGACTAGCGGGAGTCTGTCCGAGCAGTACTTC CASSRTSGSLSEQYF TRBJ2-7 TRBV6-6 NA TRBD2
TGTGCCAGCAGCTTAATGGGCCAGTGGGGCCACGAGCAGTACTTC CASSLMGQWGHEQYF TRBJ2-7 TRBV7-8 NA NA
TGTGCCAGCAGCTACGCTGGGTCAGGGACGGATCAGCCCCAGCATTTT CASSYAGSGTDQPQHF TRBJ1-5 TRBV5-6 NA NA
TGTGCTAGTGCCTCGGGACCAGCCTACGAGCAGTACTTC CASASGPAYEQYF TRBJ2-7 TRBV12-5 few NA
TGTGCCACCAGGAGAGACAGGGGTCTTGGAAACACCATATATTTT CATRRDRGLGNTIYF TRBJ1-3 TRBV12-3/TRBV12-4 NA TRBD1
TGTGCCAGCAGCATAGCGGCAGGGGGACTATACGAGCAGTACTTC CASSIAAGGLYEQYF TRBJ2-7 TRBV7-9 NA NA
TGTGCCAGCATCCCAATGGGGACTACTCAAGAGACCCAGTGCTTC CASIPMGTTQETQCF TRBJ2-5 TRBV6-2/TRBV6-3 NA TRBD2
TGCGCCAGCAGCCAGAAGCGGAACACCGGGGAGCTGCTTTTT CASSQKRNTGELLF TRBJ2-2 TRBV4-1 NA NA
TGTGCCAGTAGTACGGGACAGGGGGCTCCTGAACCTTTCTTT CASSTGQGAPEPFF TRBJ1-1 TRBV19 once TRBD1
TGTGCCAGCAGCTACCCGACAGGGGGACCTTACGAGCAGTACTTC CASSYPTGGPYEQYF TRBJ2-7 TRBV7-9 NA TRBD1
TGTGTCAGCGTCCTCGGGACTAGTGGGACCGATGAGCAGTTCTTC CVSVLGTSGTDEQFF TRBJ2-1 TRBV11-2 NA TRBD2
TGTGCCAGCAGTTTAAGTTCGGGATCCGAGACCCAGTACTTC CASSLSSGSETQYF TRBJ2-5 TRBV12-3/TRBV12-4 NA NA
TGCGCCAGCAGTGAGGCGGCCCGGTGGGAAGAGACCCAGTACTTC CASSEAARWEETQYF TRBJ2-5 TRBV10-2 few NA
TGTGCCTTGTCGCGGGCGGGGGGGGGCGATGAGCAGTTCTTC CALSRAGGGDEQFF TRBJ2-1 TRBV6-2/TRBV6-3 NA TRBD2
TGCAGCGTGGAGACACAGGGATACCTTCGCGGCTACACCTTC CSVETQGYLRGYTF TRBJ1-2 TRBV29-1 few NA
TGTGTCAGCAACCCTTCTATCCCTCCGAACACCGGGGAGCTGTTTTTT CVSNPSIPPNTGELFF TRBJ2-2 TRBV11-2 NA NA
TGCGCCAGCAGCTCCCTATCAGATACGCATTATTTT CASSSLSDTHYF TRBJ2-3 TRBV10-2 NA NA
TGTGCCAGCAGCCGTAGCCTACAGGGAACCGGGGAGCTGTTTTTT CASSRSLQGTGELFF TRBJ2-2 TRBV7-9 few NA
TGTGCCAGCGGGGACACAGATACGCAGTATTTT CASGDTDTQYF TRBJ2-3 TRBV28 few NA
TGCGCCAGCAGCTTAATCGGGGGGCCCACTGAAGCTTTCTTT CASSLIGGPTEAFF TRBJ1-1 TRBV5-1 NA NA
TGCGCCAGCAGCCCCTCCAGGACTGCAGCCTACGAGCAGTACTTC CASSPSRTAAYEQYF TRBJ2-7 TRBV4-1 few NA